A selection of T cell receptor beta chains follows, all from one sample in a study of T cell changes during pregnancy in multiple sclerosis. Method: immunoSEQ multiplex PCR; TCRdb's copy keeps in-frame clones and lacks some. The sample includes about 47,000 clones, 70% to 90% seen only once; the top ten take roughly 2%. The sample was peripheral blood, taken in the first trimester of pregnancy. The source is a female donor with multiple sclerosis, enrolled in a pregnancy study. Each CDR3 is given with its conserved first and last residue. A D gene is named only where the DNA matches it firmly. Clone size is shown for a subset of rows, as once, few, many or a class of expanded clone.

v_gene	j_gene	len	d_gene	abundance	CDR3nt	CDR3aa
TRBV28	TRBJ1-1	12	TRBD1	-	TGTGCCAGCACCAGGACAGGGGGACCAGCTTTCTTT	CASTRTGGPAFF
TRBV5-1	TRBJ1-1	13	-	-	TGCGCCAGCAGCCTGGGGGGGGTCGAGGAAGCTTTCTTT	CASSLGGVEEAFF
TRBV15	TRBJ1-5	16	-	-	TGTGCCACCAGCAGAGATAATGCAGGGAAACATCAGCCCCAGCATTTT	CATSRDNAGKHQPQHF
TRBV5-4	TRBJ2-1	18	TRBD2	-	TGTGCCAGCAGCCCCGGAGGCCTAGCGGGGGGGAGGTACAATGAGCAGTTCTTC	CASSPGGLAGGRYNEQFF
TRBV10-1	TRBJ2-1	14	TRBD2	-	TGCGCCAGCAGTGCGGGGGGCTCCTACAATGAGCAGTTCTTC	CASSAGGSYNEQFF
TRBV7-2	TRBJ1-2	15	-	once	TGTGCCAGCAGCTTGAGCGGGGACCGGAACTATGGCTACACCTTC	CASSLSGDRNYGYTF
TRBV9	TRBJ2-5	14	TRBD2	-	TGTGCCAGCAGCTTCCGAGGGGAGGGGGAGACCCAGTACTTC	CASSFRGEGETQYF
TRBV5-5	TRBJ2-7	13	TRBD2	-	TGTGCCAGCAGCCGCGGGGGATGGCCCGAGCAGTACTTC	CASSRGGWPEQYF
TRBV6-5	TRBJ1-2	15	-	-	TGTGCCAGCAGTTACTCGGCAGAAACAAACTATGGCTACACCTTC	CASSYSAETNYGYTF
TRBV5-1	TRBJ2-1	16	TRBD2	-	TGCGCCAGCAGCTCGTTGGGGCGGGGGACCTACAATGAGCAGTTCTTC	CASSSLGRGTYNEQFF
TRBV6-5	TRBJ1-5	16	-	-	TGTGCCAGCAGTTCACAGGGTTCCTATAGCAATCAGCCCCAGCATTTT	CASSSQGSYSNQPQHF
TRBV18	TRBJ2-7	14	-	-	TGTGCCAGCTCACCCGGAGACGGCTCCTACGAGCAGTACTTC	CASSPGDGSYEQYF
TRBV6-5	TRBJ2-3	15	TRBD2	-	TGTGCCAGCAGTTCGTCAGCGGGGGGCACAGATACGCAGTATTTT	CASSSSAGGTDTQYF
TRBV7-9	TRBJ2-5	13	TRBD2	few	TGTGCCAGCAGCCCGACTAGCTCAGAGACCCAGTACTTC	CASSPTSSETQYF
TRBV10-3	TRBJ1-6	12	-	-	TGTGCCATCAGTAACTTAAATTCACCCCTCCACTTT	CAISNLNSPLHF
TRBV19	TRBJ2-1	15	TRBD2	-	TGTGCCAGTAGTATTCTCAGCGGGGGCTACAATGAGCAGTTCTTC	CASSILSGGYNEQFF
TRBV19	TRBJ2-1	15	TRBD2	once	TGTGCCAGTAGTATCTTCGGGACTAGTGGCAATGAGCAGTTCTTC	CASSIFGTSGNEQFF
TRBV6-6	TRBJ2-5	15	TRBD1	once	TGTGCCAGCAGTCAGCCCGACAGGGGGCAAGAGACCCAGTACTTC	CASSQPDRGQETQYF
TRBV9	TRBJ2-7	15	-	-	TGTGCCAGCAGCGTAGAGGGGGGGCTCTCCTACGAGCAGTACTTC	CASSVEGGLSYEQYF
TRBV6-6	TRBJ2-1	11	-	-	TGTGCCAGCAGTCGGGTAGATGAGCAGTTCTTC	CASSRVDEQFF
TRBV2	TRBJ2-7	11	-	-	TGTGCCAGCTCGGAGGAGTACGAGCAGTACTTC	CASSEEYEQYF
TRBV5-1	TRBJ2-7	14	TRBD1	-	TGCGCCAGCAGCTCGACAGGGACGACCTACGAGCAGTACTTC	CASSSTGTTYEQYF
TRBV2	TRBJ1-1	12	TRBD1	-	TGTGCCAGCTTGGGACAGGGGAATGAAGCTTTCTTT	CASLGQGNEAFF
TRBV5-4	TRBJ1-2	15	TRBD1	-	TGTGCCAGCAGCCAATCCGGGACAGCCAACTATGGCTACACCTTC	CASSQSGTANYGYTF
TRBV2	TRBJ2-1	13	-	-	TGTGCCAGCAGTGAAAGCAGGCGCAATGAGCAGTTCTTC	CASSESRRNEQFF
TRBV5-1	TRBJ2-7	15	TRBD1	-	TGCGCCAGCAGCCCGATGGGACAGGGAGCCTACGAGCAGTACTTC	CASSPMGQGAYEQYF
TRBV28	TRBJ1-6	13	-	-	TGTGCCAGCAGTTCCTGGGGCAATTCACCCCTCCACTTT	CASSSWGNSPLHF
TRBV5-1	TRBJ1-3	14	-	-	TGCGCCAGCAGCTTGGCTAGCTCTGGAAACACCATATATTTT	CASSLASSGNTIYF
TRBV4-3	TRBJ2-5	16	TRBD1	once	TGCGCCAGCAGCCAAGTACGGGACAGTCAATCGGAGACCCAGTACTTC	CASSQVRDSQSETQYF
TRBV9	TRBJ1-2	16	-	-	TGTGCCAGCAGCCATCCTCGAAGGGGGAGGGAGTATGGCTACACCTTC	CASSHPRRGREYGYTF
TRBV27	TRBJ2-2	14	TRBD2	-	TGTGCCAGCAGTCGTAGCGGGGCGACCGGGGAGCTGTTTTTT	CASSRSGATGELFF
TRBV28	TRBJ2-4	15	TRBD2	few	TGTGCCAGCAGTTCGGGGGGGGGCGACAGAAACATTCAGTACTTC	CASSSGGGDRNIQYF
TRBV5-1	TRBJ1-4	14	-	-	TGCGCCAGCAGCTTGGAGGGGAGGGATGAAAAACTGTTTTTT	CASSLEGRDEKLFF
TRBV19	TRBJ1-4	14	-	-	TGTGCCAGTAGAGGGTCGGACTTTAATGAAAAACTGTTTTTT	CASRGSDFNEKLFF
TRBV6-5	TRBJ1-5	13	-	-	TGTGCCAGCAGCCGTGACTCGGGGCAGCCCCAGCATTTT	CASSRDSGQPQHF
TRBV4-1	TRBJ2-7	16	TRBD1	-	TGCGCCAGCAGCCAAGCCCCGGACAGGGGTACCTACGAGCAGTACTTC	CASSQAPDRGTYEQYF
TRBV29-1	TRBJ1-1	12	-	once	TGCAGCGCCGGGGGGCCAGGGTCCGAAGCTTTCTTT	CSAGGPGSEAFF
TRBV7-3	TRBJ2-6	17	-	-	TGTGCCAGCAGCTTAATTACCCCGGGCTCTGGGGCCAACGTCCTGACTTTC	CASSLITPGSGANVLTF
TRBV6-1	TRBJ1-2	13	-	few	TGTGCCAGCAGTGCAGGGGTTGACTATGGCTACACCTTC	CASSAGVDYGYTF
TRBV6-1	TRBJ2-7	17	TRBD2	-	TGTGCCAGCAGTGGGCGGGAGGGGCCTAGCGGGGTTTACGAGCAGTACTTC	CASSGREGPSGVYEQYF
TRBV2	TRBJ1-2	14	TRBD1	-	TGTGCCAGCAGGGATTTCCGGGACAGCTATGGCTACACCTTC	CASRDFRDSYGYTF
TRBV7-2	TRBJ1-2	14	-	-	TGTGCCAGCAGCTTAAACTCGGGGGAGCGTGGCTACACCTTC	CASSLNSGERGYTF
TRBV5-4	TRBJ2-1	14	-	once	TGTGCCAGCAGCTTGGGGACAGCTTTGAATGAGCAGTTCTTC	CASSLGTALNEQFF
TRBV30	TRBJ1-4	16	TRBD1	-	TGTGCCTGGAGTGCACCGACAGGGGGTTTAAGGGAAAAACTGTTTTTT	CAWSAPTGGLREKLFF
TRBV7-2	TRBJ1-5	17	-	few	TGTGCCAGCAGCTTAAGGCGCCAGAGGGGGTACAATCAGCCCCAGCATTTT	CASSLRRQRGYNQPQHF
TRBV19	TRBJ1-5	17	TRBD1	-	TGTGCCAGTAGCCAATGGGACAGTACTATTAGGTATCAGCCCCAGCATTTT	CASSQWDSTIRYQPQHF
TRBV19	TRBJ1-3	14	-	-	TGTGCCAGTAGTGGTGAGATTACGGGAAACACCATATATTTT	CASSGEITGNTIYF
TRBV5-1	TRBJ2-3	14	TRBD2	-	TGCGCCAGCAGCTCGGGAGGGCCCACAGATACGCAGTATTTT	CASSSGGPTDTQYF
TRBV6-5	TRBJ2-5	15	-	-	TGTGCCAGCAGCCCTTCCGGGAGCTCCTGGGGGACCCAGTACTTC	CASSPSGSSWGTQYF
TRBV7-9	TRBJ1-2	16	TRBD1	few	TGTGCCAGCAGCTACGACAGGGGTACGGGAAACTATGGCTACACCTTC	CASSYDRGTGNYGYTF
TRBV4-3	TRBJ1-2	15	TRBD1	-	TGCGCCAGCAGCCAGGGGGACAGGGGAGGAAATGGCTACACCTTC	CASSQGDRGGNGYTF
TRBV19	TRBJ2-1	13	TRBD1	once	TGTGCCAGTAGTTTCGGACAGGGAGATGAGCAGTTCTTC	CASSFGQGDEQFF
TRBV5-4	TRBJ1-1	13	-	once	TGTGCCAGCAGCTTATCGGCGGACAGTGAAGCTTTCTTT	CASSLSADSEAFF
TRBV6-1	TRBJ2-4	14	-	-	TGTGCCAGCAGCGGGGGGCGGACCAAAAACATTCAGTACTTC	CASSGGRTKNIQYF
TRBV9	TRBJ1-2	12	-	-	TGTGCCAGCAAAAGACAGAACTATGGCTACACCTTC	CASKRQNYGYTF
TRBV12-5	TRBJ1-2	14	TRBD1	-	TGTGCTAGTGGAAAGGGACAGTTAGCCTATGGCTACACCTTC	CASGKGQLAYGYTF
TRBV28	TRBJ1-2	11	-	-	TGTGCCAGCACCTACAGGGATAGCTACACCTTC	CASTYRDSYTF
TRBV7-2	TRBJ1-2	15	TRBD1	-	TGTGCCAGCAGCTACCGGGACAGGGGGCTAGGGGGCTACACCTTC	CASSYRDRGLGGYTF